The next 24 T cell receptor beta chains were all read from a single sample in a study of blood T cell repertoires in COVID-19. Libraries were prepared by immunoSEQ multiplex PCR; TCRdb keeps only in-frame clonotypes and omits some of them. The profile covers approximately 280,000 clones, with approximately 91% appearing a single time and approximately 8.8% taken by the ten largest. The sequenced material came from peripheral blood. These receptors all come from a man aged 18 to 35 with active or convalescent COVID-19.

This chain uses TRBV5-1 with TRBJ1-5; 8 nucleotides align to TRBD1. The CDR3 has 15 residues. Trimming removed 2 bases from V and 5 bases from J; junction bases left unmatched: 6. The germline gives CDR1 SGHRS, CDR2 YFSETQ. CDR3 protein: CASSLDGQGHQPQHF. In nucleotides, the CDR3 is TGCGCCAGCAGCTTAGACGGACAGGGTCATCAGCCCCAGCATTTT.

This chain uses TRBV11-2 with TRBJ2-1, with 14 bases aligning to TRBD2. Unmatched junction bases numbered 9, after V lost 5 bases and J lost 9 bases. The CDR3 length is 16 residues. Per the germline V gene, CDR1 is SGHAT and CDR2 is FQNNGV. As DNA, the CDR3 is TGTGCCAGCAGCCTCCAAGGACTAGCGGGGGGTACTGAGCAGTTCTTC. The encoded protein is CASSLQGLAGGTEQFF.

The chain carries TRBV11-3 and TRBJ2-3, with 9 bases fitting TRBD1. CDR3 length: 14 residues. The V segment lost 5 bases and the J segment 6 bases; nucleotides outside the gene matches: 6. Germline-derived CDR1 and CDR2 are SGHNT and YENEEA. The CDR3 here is CASSRTGEADTQYF. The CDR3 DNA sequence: TGTGCCAGCAGCCGGACAGGGGAAGCGGATACGCAGTATTTT.

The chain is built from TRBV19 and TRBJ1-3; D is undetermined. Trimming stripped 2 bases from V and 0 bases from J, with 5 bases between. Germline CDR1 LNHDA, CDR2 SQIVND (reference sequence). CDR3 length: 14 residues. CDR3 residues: CASSIQDSGNTIYF. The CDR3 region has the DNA TGTGCCAGTAGTATACAGGACTCTGGAAACACCATATATTTT.

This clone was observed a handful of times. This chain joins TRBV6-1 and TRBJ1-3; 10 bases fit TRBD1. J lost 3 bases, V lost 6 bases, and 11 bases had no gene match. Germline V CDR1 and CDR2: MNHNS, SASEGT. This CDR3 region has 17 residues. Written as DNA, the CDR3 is TGTGCCAGCAGCGAACAAAGACAGGGGGCTGGTGGAAACACCATATATTTT. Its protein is CASSEQRQGAGGNTIYF.

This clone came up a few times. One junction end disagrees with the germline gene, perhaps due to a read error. DNA of the CDR3: TGCGCCTGCAGCAGCAGCAGAGGGAACACTGAAGCTTTCTTT. Protein: CACSSSRGNTEAFF. The chain uses TRBV4-1 and TRBJ1-1; D gene ambiguous. The CDR3 length is 14 residues. Germline lookup yields CDR1 MGHRA and CDR2 YSYEKL.

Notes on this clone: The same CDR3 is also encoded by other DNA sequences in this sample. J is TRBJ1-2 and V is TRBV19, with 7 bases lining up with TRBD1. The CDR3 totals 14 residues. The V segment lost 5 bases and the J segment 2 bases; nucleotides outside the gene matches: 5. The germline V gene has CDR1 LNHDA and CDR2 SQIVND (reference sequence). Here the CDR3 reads CASSPRQGNYGYTF. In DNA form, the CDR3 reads TGTGCCAGTAGTCCTCGACAGGGCAACTATGGCTACACCTTC.

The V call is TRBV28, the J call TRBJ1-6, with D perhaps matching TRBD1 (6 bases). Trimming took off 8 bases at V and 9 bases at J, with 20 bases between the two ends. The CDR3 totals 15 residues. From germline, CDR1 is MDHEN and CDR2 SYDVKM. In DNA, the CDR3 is TGTGCCAGCGTTAGGGCTTGGGGACAAGGTTCACCCCTCCACTTT. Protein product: CASVRAWGQGSPLHF.

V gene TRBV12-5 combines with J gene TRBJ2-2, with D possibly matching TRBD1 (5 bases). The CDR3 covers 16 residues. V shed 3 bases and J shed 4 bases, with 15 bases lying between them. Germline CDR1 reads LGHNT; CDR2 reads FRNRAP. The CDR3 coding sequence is TGTGCTAGTGGTTTTCAAGCGATTAGGGGCACCGGGGAGCTGTTTTTT. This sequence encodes CASGFQAIRGTGELFF.

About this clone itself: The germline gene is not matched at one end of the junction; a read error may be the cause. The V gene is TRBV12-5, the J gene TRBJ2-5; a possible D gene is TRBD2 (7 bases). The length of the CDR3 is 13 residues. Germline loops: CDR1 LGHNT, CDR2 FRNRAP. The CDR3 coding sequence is TGTGCTAGCTATCAGGGCGGGGGCAACGTCGCGCACTTC. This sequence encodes CASYQGGGNVAHF.

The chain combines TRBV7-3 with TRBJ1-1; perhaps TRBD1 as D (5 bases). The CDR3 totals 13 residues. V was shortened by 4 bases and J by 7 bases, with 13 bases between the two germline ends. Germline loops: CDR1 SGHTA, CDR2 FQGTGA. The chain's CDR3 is CASSYGGASEAFF. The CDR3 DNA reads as TGTGCCAGCAGCTATGGCGGGGCCAGTGAAGCTTTCTTT.

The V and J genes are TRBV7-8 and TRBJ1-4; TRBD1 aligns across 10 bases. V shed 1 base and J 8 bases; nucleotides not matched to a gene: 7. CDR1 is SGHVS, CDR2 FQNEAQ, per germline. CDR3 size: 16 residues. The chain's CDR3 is CASSLGFRTGGEKLFF. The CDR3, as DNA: TGTGCCAGCAGCTTAGGCTTTCGGACAGGGGGAGAAAAACTGTTTTTT.

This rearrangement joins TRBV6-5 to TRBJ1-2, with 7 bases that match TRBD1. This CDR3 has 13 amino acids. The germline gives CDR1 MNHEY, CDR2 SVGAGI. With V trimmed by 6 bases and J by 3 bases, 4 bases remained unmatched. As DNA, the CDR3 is TGTGCCAGCAGACAGGGGATTGACTATGGCTACACCTTC. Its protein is CASRQGIDYGYTF.

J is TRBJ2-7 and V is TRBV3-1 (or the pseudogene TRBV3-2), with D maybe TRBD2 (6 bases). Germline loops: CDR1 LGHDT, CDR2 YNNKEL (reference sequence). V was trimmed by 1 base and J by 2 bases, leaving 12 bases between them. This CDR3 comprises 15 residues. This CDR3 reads CASSQGGGATYEQYF. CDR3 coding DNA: TGTGCCAGCAGCCAAGGCGGAGGGGCGACCTACGAGCAGTACTTC.

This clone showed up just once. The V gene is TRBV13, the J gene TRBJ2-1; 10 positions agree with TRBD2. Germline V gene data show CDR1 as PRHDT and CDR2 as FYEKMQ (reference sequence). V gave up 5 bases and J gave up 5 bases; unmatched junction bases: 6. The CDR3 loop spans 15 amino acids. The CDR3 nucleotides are TGTGCCAGCAGCCCGGGACTAGCGATACACAATGAGCAGTTCTTC. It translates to CASSPGLAIHNEQFF.

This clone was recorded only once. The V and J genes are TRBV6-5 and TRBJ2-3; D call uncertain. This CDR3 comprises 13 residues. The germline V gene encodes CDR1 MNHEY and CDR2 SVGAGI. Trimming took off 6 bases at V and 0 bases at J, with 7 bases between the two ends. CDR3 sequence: CASRTTSTDTQYF. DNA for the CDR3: TGTGCCAGCAGGACGACAAGCACAGATACGCAGTATTTT.

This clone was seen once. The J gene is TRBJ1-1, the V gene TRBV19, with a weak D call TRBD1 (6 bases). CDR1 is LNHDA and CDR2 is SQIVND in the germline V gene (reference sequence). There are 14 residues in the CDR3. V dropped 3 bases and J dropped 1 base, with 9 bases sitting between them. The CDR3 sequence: CASSMGHQNTEAFF. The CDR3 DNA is TGTGCCAGTAGTATGGGACACCAGAACACTGAAGCTTTCTTT.

CDR3 nucleotides: TGCGCCAGCAGCTTGGTGGACAGCAATAATTCACCCCTCCACTTT. This sequence encodes CASSLVDSNNSPLHF. V and J are TRBV5-1 and TRBJ1-6, with a possible D match to TRBD1 (6 bases). V dropped 0 bases and J dropped 5 bases, with 9 bases sitting between them. The CDR3 covers 15 residues. Germline loops: CDR1 SGHRS, CDR2 YFSETQ.

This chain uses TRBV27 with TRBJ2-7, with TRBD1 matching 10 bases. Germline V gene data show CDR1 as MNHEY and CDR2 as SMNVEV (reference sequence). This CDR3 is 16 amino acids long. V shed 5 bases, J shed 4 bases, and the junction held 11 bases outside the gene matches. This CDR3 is CASSKTAGQGFYEQYF. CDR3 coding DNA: TGTGCCAGCAGTAAAACGGCGGGACAGGGGTTTTACGAGCAGTACTTC.

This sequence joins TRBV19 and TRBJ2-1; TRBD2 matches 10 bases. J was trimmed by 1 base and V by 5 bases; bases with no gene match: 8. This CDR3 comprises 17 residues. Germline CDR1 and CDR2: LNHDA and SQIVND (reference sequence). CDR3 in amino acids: CASSQAQRGGSYNEQFF. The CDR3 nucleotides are TGTGCCAGTAGTCAAGCCCAGCGGGGGGGATCCTACAATGAGCAGTTCTTC.

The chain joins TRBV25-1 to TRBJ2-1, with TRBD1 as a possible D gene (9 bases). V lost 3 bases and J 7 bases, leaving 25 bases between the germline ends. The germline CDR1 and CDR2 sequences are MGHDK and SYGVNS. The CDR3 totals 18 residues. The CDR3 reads CASSEVGRGWDRDNEQFF. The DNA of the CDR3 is TGTGCCAGCAGTGAGGTCGGGAGGGGGTGGGACAGGGATAATGAGCAGTTCTTC.

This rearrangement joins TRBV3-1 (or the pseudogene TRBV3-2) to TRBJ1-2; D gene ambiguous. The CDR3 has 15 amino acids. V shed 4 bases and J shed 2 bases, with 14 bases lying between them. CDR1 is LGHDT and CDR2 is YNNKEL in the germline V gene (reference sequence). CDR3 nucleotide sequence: TGTGCCAGCAGCCCTTGGGAGGGTTCGAACTATGGCTACACCTTC. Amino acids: CASSPWEGSNYGYTF.

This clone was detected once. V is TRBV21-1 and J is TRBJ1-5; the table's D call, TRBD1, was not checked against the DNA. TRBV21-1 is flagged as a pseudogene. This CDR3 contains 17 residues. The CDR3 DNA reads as TGTGCCAGCAGCAAAGATTACAGATTAATAAGCAATCAGCCCCAGCATTTT. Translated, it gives CASSKDYRLISNQPQHF.

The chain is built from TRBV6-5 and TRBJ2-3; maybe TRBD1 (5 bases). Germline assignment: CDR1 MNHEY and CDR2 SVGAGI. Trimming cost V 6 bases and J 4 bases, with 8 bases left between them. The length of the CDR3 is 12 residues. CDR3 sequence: CASRTGSDTQYF. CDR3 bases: TGTGCCAGCAGAACAGGTTCAGATACGCAGTATTTT.